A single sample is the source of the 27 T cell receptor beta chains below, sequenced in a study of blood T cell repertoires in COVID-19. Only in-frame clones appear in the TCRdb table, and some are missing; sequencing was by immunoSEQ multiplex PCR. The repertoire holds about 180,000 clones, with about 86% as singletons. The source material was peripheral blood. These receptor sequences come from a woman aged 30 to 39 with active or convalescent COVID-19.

The CDR3 DNA sequence: TGTGCCAGCAGCCCGGACAGGAGCTCCTACAATGAGCAGTTCTTC. This sequence encodes CASSPDRSSYNEQFF. The chain recombines TRBV2 with TRBJ2-1; 7 positions match TRBD1. The J segment lost 0 bases and the V segment lost 6 bases, leaving 5 bases of the junction unmatched. There are 15 residues in the CDR3. Germline CDR1 reads SNHLY; CDR2 reads FYNNEI.

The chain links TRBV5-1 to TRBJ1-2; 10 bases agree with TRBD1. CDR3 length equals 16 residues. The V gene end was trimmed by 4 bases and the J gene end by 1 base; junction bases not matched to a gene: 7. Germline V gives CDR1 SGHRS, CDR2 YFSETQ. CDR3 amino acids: CASSKGQGRGNYGYTF. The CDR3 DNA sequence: TGCGCCAGCAGCAAGGGACAGGGGAGGGGTAACTATGGCTACACCTTC.

The CDR3 region is CASSLNPGQQETQYF. In DNA form, the CDR3 reads TGTGCCAGCAGCCTAAATCCGGGACAGCAAGAGACCCAGTACTTC. V is TRBV9 and J is TRBJ2-5, with 7 bases lining up with TRBD1. V was pared by 4 bases and J by 2 bases, with 8 bases of the junction left unmatched. This CDR3 is built from 15 residues. CDR1 is SGDLS, CDR2 YYNGEE, per germline.

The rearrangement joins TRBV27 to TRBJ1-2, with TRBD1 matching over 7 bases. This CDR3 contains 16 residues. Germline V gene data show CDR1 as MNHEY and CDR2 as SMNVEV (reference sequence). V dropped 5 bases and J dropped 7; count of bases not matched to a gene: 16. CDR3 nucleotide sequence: TGTGCCAGCAGTCCAGGCGGAGGGGGCGCACTGGGTGGCTACACCTTC. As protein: CASSPGGGGALGGYTF.

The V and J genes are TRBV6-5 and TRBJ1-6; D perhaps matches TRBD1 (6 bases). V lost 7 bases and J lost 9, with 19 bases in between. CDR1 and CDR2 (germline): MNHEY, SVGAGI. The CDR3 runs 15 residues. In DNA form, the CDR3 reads TGTGCCAGCACCTCCGCGGAGGGAGGGGGTTCACCCCTCCACTTT. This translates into CASTSAEGGGSPLHF.

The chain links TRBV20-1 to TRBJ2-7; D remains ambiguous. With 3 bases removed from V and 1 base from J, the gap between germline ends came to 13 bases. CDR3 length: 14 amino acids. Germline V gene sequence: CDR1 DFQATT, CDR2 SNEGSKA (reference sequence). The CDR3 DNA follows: TGCAGTGCTAGTCCCATAGATAATTCCTACGAGCAGTACTTC. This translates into CSASPIDNSYEQYF.

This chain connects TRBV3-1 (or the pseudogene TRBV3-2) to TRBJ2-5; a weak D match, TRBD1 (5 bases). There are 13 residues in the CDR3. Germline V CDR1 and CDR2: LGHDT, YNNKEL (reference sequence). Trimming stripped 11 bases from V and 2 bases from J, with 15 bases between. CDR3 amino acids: CAVSRQQQETQYF. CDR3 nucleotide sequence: TGTGCCGTCTCTCGACAGCAACAAGAGACCCAGTACTTC.

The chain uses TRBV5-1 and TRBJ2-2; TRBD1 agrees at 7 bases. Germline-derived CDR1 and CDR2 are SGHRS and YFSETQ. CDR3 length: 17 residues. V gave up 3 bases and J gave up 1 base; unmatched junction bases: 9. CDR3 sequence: CASSWEGQDQNTGELFF. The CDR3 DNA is TGCGCCAGCAGCTGGGAAGGACAGGATCAGAACACCGGGGAGCTGTTTTTT.

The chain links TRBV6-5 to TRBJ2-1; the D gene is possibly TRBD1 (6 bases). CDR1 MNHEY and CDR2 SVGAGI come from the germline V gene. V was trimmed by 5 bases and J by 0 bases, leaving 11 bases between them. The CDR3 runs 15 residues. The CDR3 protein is CASSITGTSYNEQFF. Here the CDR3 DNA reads TGTGCCAGCAGTATCACAGGGACCTCCTACAATGAGCAGTTCTTC.

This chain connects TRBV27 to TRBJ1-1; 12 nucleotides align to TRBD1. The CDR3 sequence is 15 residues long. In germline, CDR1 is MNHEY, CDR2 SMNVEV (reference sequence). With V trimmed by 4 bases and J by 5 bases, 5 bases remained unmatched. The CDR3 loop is CASSSGTGGRTEAFF. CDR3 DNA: TGTGCCAGCAGTTCCGGGACAGGGGGCCGAACTGAAGCTTTCTTT.

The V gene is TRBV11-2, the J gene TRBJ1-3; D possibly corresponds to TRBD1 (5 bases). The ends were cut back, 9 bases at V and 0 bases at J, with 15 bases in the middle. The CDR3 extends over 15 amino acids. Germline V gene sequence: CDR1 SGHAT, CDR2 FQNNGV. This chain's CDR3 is CASAHRPSSGNTIYF. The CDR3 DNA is TGTGCCAGTGCCCACAGGCCGTCCTCTGGAAACACCATATATTTT. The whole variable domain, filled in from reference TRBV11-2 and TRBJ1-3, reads EAGVAQSPRYKIIEKRQSVAFWCNPISGHATLYWYQQILGQGPKLLIQFQNNGVVDDSQLPKDRFSAERLKGVDSTLKIQPAKLEDSAVYLCASAHRPSSGNTIYFGEGSWLTVV.

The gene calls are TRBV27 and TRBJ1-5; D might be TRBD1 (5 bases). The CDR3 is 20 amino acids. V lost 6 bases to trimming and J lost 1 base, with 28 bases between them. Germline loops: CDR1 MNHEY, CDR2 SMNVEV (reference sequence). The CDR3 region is CASRPTRGRASGISNQPQHF. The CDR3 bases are TGTGCCAGCAGGCCCACCCGCGGCAGGGCGTCAGGGATAAGCAATCAGCCCCAGCATTTT.

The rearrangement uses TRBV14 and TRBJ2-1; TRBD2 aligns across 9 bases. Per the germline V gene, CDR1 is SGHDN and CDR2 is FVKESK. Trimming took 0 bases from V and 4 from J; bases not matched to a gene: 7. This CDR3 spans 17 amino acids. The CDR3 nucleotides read TGTGCCAGCAGCCAAGATCCTAGCGGGGTTTTTTACAATGAGCAGTTCTTC. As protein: CASSQDPSGVFYNEQFF.

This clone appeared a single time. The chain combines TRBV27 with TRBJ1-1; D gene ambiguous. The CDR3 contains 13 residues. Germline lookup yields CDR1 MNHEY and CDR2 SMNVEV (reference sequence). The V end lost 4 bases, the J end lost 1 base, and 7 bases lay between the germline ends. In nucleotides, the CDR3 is TGTGCCAGCAGTTGGGCGGGGAACACTGAAGCTTTCTTT. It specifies CASSWAGNTEAFF.

The CDR3 reads CAWSQGSGQPQHF. The CDR3, as DNA: TGTGCCTGGAGTCAGGGGTCAGGCCAGCCCCAGCATTTT. This rearrangement joins TRBV30 to TRBJ1-5; maybe TRBD1 (6 bases). The CDR3 loop spans 13 amino acids. CDR1 and CDR2 (germline): GTSNPN, SVGIG (reference sequence). The V and J ends lost 2 bases and 7 bases respectively, with 12 bases between them.

The CDR3 here is CASSLLDREGTEAFF. DNA for the CDR3: TGTGCCAGCAGCTTGTTGGACAGGGAAGGGACTGAAGCTTTCTTT. This chain uses TRBV11-1 with TRBJ1-1; the match to TRBD1 covers 8 bases. With 3 bases clipped from V and 5 bases from J, the junction kept 8 bases outside the gene matches. The CDR3 consists of 15 residues. In germline, CDR1 is SGHAT, CDR2 FQDESV (reference sequence).

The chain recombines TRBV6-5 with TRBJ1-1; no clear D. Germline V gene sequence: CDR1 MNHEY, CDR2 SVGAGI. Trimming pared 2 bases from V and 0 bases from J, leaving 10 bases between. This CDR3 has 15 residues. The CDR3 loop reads CASSYSIAVNTEAFF. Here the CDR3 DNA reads TGTGCCAGCAGTTACAGCATAGCTGTGAACACTGAAGCTTTCTTT.

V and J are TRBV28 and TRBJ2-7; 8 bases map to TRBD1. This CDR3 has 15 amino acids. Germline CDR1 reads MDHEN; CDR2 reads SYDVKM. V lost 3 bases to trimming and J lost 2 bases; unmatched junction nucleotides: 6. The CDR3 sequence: CASSFAVQGAYEQYF. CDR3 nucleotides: TGTGCCAGCAGTTTTGCCGTACAGGGGGCCTACGAGCAGTACTTC.

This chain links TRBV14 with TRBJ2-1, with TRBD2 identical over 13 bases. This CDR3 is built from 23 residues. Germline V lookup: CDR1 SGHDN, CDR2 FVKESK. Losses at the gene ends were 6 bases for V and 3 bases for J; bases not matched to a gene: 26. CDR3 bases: TGTGCCAGCAGTACGACCAAACCCCCAAACAGAGGACTAGCGGGGGACCACTACAATGAGCAGTTCTTC. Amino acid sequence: CASSTTKPPNRGLAGDHYNEQFF.

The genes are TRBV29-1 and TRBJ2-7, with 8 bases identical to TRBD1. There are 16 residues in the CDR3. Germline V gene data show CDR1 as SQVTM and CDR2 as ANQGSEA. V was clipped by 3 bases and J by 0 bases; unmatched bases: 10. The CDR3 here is CSVETPLGQDSYEQYF. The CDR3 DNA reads TGCAGCGTTGAGACCCCTTTGGGACAGGACTCCTACGAGCAGTACTTC.

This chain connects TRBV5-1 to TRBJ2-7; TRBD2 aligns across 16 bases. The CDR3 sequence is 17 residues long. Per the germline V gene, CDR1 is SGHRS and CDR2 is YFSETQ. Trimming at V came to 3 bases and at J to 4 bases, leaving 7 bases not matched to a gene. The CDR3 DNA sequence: TGCGCCAGCAGCTCCGGGACTAGCGGGAGGGCCCGTTACGAGCAGTACTTC. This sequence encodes CASSSGTSGRARYEQYF.

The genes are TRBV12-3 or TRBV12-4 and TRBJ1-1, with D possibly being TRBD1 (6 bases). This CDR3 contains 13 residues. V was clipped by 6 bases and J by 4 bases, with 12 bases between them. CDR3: CASSQGLVTEAFF. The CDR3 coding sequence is TGTGCCAGCAGCCAGGGGCTAGTCACTGAAGCTTTCTTT.

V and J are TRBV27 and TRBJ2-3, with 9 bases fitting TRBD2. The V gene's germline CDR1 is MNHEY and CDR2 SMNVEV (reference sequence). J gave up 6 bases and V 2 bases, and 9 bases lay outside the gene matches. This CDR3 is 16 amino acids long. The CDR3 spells CASSLLGSAGGDTQYF. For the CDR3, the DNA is TGTGCCAGCAGTTTACTAGGTTCGGCGGGGGGGGATACGCAGTATTTT.

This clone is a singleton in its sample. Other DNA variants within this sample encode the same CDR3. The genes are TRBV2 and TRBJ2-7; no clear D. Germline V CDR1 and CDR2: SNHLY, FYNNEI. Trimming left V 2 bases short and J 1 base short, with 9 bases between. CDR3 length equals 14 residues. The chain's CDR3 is CASSEWATSYEQYF. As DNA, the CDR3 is TGTGCCAGCAGTGAATGGGCAACTTCCTACGAGCAGTACTTC.

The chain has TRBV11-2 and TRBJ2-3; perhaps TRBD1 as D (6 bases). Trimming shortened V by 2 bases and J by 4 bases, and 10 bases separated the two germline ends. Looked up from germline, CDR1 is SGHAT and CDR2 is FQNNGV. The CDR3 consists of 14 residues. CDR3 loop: CASSLRQVPDTQYF. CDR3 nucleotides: TGTGCCAGCAGCTTAAGACAGGTACCAGATACGCAGTATTTT. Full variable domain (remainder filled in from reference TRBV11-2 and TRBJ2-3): EAGVAQSPRYKIIEKRQSVAFWCNPISGHATLYWYQQILGQGPKLLIQFQNNGVVDDSQLPKDRFSAERLKGVDSTLKIQPAKLEDSAVYLCASSLRQVPDTQYFGPGTRLTVL.

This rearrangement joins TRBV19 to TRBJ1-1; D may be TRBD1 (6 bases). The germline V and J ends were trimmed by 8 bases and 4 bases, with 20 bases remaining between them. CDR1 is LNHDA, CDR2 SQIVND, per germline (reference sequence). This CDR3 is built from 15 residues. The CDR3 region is CASRRGGDLPTEAFF. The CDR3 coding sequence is TGTGCCAGTCGGAGGGGGGGCGACCTTCCCACTGAAGCTTTCTTT.

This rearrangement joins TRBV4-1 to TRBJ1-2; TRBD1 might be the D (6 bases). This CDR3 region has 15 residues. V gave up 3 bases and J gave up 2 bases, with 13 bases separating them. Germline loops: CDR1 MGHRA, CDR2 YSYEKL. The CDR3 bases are TGCGCCAGCAGCCACGACAGGACCTTAAACTATGGCTACACCTTC. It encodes CASSHDRTLNYGYTF.